The 10 T cell receptor beta chains below come from one sample, sequenced in a study of shared clonotypes between healthy human individuals. The data were produced by immunoSEQ multiplex PCR, yet TCRdb's version contains in-frame clones alone and is incomplete. In the table there are about 180,000 clones, about 93% of which are singletons. Sequencing was done on a sample of naive CD4+ T cells sorted from blood. The subset was: CD45RA+ positively selected. These receptors were collected from a woman aged 30 to 39 in good health.

The chain employs TRBV11-2 and TRBJ2-7, with a tentative D call TRBD1 (7 bases). CDR1 and CDR2 from the germline V gene are SGHAT and FQNNGV. V was shortened by 1 base and J by 4 bases, with 17 bases between the two germline ends. The CDR3 is 16 residues long. As DNA, the CDR3 is TGTGCCAGCAGCTTAGGGGACCTCCCAGGGGGGTACGAGCAGTACTTC. Translation: CASSLGDLPGGYEQYF.

The chain links TRBV6-5 to TRBJ1-5; D may be TRBD1 (5 bases). Germline V CDR1 and CDR2: MNHEY, SVGAGI. Trimming stripped 6 bases from V and 5 bases from J, with 17 bases between. CDR3 length: 15 amino acids. For the CDR3, the DNA is TGTGCCAGCAGCCGAACTGGGGGGGGAGATCAGCCCCAGCATTTT. This gives the protein CASSRTGGGDQPQHF.

This chain joins TRBV28 and TRBJ2-5; the D gene is possibly TRBD2 (7 bases). Judging by the DNA end, TRBJ2-7 fits better; the J call may be wrong. The CDR3 extends over 15 amino acids. Germline V gene lookup returns CDR1 MDHEN and CDR2 SYDVKM. The CDR3 sequence is CASSLGGAYTYEQYF. The CDR3, as DNA: TGTGCCAGCAGTTTAGGGGGGGCTTATACCTACGAGCAGTACTTC.

The chain joins TRBV7-9 to TRBJ1-2; D might be TRBD1 (5 bases). From germline, CDR1 is SEHNR and CDR2 FQNEAQ (reference sequence). The CDR3 consists of 14 residues. The ends were cut back, 1 base at V and 4 bases at J, with 10 bases in the middle. In DNA, the CDR3 is TGTGCCAGCAGCTTAGACGGGGGGAGCTATGGCTACACCTTC. Translating gives CASSLDGGSYGYTF.

V usage is TRBV10-3 and J usage is TRBJ2-7; possible D gene TRBD1, 6 bases. This CDR3 is 14 amino acids long. Trimming removed 4 bases at V and 2 bases at J, with 12 bases between. CDR1 is ENHRY and CDR2 is SYGVKD in the germline V gene. CDR3 in amino acids: CAISVRQGTYEQYF. CDR3 sequence (DNA): TGTGCCATCAGTGTACGGCAGGGGACCTACGAGCAGTACTTC.

The V gene is TRBV10-3, the J gene TRBJ1-1, with D uncertain. The V end was cut by 6 bases, the J end by 1 base, with 3 bases between. Per germline, CDR1 ENHRY and CDR2 SYGVKD. This CDR3 is 11 amino acids long. The CDR3 DNA follows: TGTGCCATCAGAGAGAACACTGAAGCTTTCTTT. Protein product: CAIRENTEAFF.

This chain joins TRBV5-1 and TRBJ2-3, with TRBD1 matching 9 bases. Trimming removed 4 bases from V and 2 bases from J; junction bases left unmatched: 5. Germline CDR1 is SGHRS and CDR2 is YFSETQ. This CDR3 has 15 residues. The CDR3 here is CASSRGTGLTDTQYF. The CDR3 coding sequence is TGCGCCAGCAGCCGAGGGACAGGGCTCACAGATACGCAGTATTTT.

This sequence joins TRBV4-1 and TRBJ2-7; D gene ambiguous. Germline V lookup: CDR1 MGHRA, CDR2 YSYEKL. The V and J ends lost 5 bases and 7 bases respectively, with 24 bases between them. The CDR3 is made up of 16 amino acids. Here the CDR3 DNA reads TGCGCCAGCAGCTCCAGAGGAAGGAATAGATCGTGGGAGCAGTACTTC. This codes for CASSSRGRNRSWEQYF.

The chain links TRBV28 to TRBJ2-7; maybe TRBD1 (6 bases). With 10 bases removed from V and 2 bases from J, the gap between germline ends came to 12 bases. Germline loops: CDR1 MDHEN, CDR2 SYDVKM. The CDR3 contains 12 residues. CDR3 DNA: TGTGCCATCAAGACAGGAACCTACGAGCAGTACTTC. Protein: CAIKTGTYEQYF.

The V gene is TRBV6-5, the J gene TRBJ1-1, with 7 bases fitting TRBD1. The trim removed 0 bases at V and 7 bases at J, leaving 8 bases unmatched. Germline V gene sequence: CDR1 MNHEY, CDR2 SVGAGI. The CDR3 contains 15 residues. CDR3 in DNA: TGTGCCAGCAGTTACTCTTTCGGGACAGAAAATGAAGCTTTCTTT. Translating gives CASSYSFGTENEAFF.